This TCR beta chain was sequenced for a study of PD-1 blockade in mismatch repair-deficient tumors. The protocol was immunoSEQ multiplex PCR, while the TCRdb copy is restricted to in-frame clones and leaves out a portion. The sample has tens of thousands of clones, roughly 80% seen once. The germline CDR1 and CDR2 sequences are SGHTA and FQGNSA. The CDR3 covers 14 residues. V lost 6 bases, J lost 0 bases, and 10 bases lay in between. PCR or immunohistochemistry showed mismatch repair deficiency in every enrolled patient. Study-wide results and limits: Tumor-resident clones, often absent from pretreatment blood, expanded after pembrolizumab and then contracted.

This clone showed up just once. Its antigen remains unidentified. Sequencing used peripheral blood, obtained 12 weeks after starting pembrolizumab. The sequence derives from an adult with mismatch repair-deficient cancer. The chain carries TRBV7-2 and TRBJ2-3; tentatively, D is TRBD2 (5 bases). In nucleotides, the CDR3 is TGTGCCAGCAGGAGCGGAGTTAGCACAGATACGCAGTATTTT. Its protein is CASRSGVSTDTQYF.